Reported below is one T cell receptor (beta chain). This sample is part of a study of blood T cell repertoires in COVID-19. In the study overall: Samples representing acute and convalescent COVID-19 were sourced from the United States, Italy and Spain. T cells, B-cell-depleted T cells, or PBMCs provided the cDNA or gDNA that served as material.

Libraries were prepared by immunoSEQ multiplex PCR; TCRdb keeps only in-frame clonotypes and omits some of them. The sample comprises 300,000 to 400,000 clones, about 92% of which are singletons, and 2% to 3% rests with the top ten. The CDR3 is 16 residues long. The V gene's germline CDR1 is LGHNA and CDR2 YSLEER. Trimming left V 1 base short and J 3 bases short, with 13 bases between. Ages ranged from about 18 to 89 years, with residence in about two dozen US areas. In assigning cohorts, the study relied on participant-reported clinical history. The chain is built from TRBV4-3 and TRBJ2-1; D might be TRBD2 (6 bases). Material: PBMCs or T cells enriched from blood (not recorded which). This TCR was sampled from a man in his sixties who had recovered from COVID-19. The CDR3 DNA is TGCGCCAGCAGCCAAGGAGGACCCGGGGGCTACAATGAGCAGTTCTTC. Its translation is CASSQGGPGGYNEQFF.